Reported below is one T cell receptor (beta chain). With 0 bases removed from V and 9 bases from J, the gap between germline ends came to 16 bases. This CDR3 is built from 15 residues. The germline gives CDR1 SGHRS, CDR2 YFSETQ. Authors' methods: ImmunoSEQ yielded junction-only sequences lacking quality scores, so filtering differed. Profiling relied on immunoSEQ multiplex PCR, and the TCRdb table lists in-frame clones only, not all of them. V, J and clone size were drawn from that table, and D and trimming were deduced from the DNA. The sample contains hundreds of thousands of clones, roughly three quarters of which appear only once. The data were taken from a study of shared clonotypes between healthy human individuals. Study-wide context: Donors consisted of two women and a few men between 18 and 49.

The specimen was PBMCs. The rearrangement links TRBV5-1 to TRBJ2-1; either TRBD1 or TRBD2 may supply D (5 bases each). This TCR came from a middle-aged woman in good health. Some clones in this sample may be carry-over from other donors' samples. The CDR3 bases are TGCGCCAGCAGCTTGGCCCCCAGCGGTGGGGGTGAGCAGTTCTTC. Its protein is CASSLAPSGGGEQFF.